This T cell receptor (beta chain) was recovered during a study of cytomegalovirus exposure and HLA in healthy donors. V lost 4 bases to trimming and J lost 0 bases; unmatched junction nucleotides: 10. There are 17 residues in the CDR3. Germline V CDR1 and CDR2: LNHDA, SQIVND (reference sequence). With respect to this clone: Its antigen is not identified.

Sequencing used immunoSEQ multiplex PCR; TCRdb keeps in-frame clones, though not all of them. The table has about 64,000 clones, 80% to 90% seen once. Findings and caveats of the study: Subsequent analysis revealed that first-cohort TCR clusters tended to co-occur in the roughly 120 validation repertoires. The authors enumerated roughly 180 TCR beta chains as linked to cytomegalovirus. A classifier reportedly called cytomegalovirus status with high sensitivity and specificity. Most TCR sequences proved rare, with some public TCRs found in many donors.

This chain joins TRBV19 and TRBJ1-1; 8 bases agree with TRBD1. The sequence was collected from a woman aged 18-29 years in good health and CMV-seronegative. Sequencing was done on a sample of PBMCs. The CDR3 DNA is TGTGCCAGTAGTAACCTGGGACAGGAGACTATGAACACTGAAGCTTTCTTT. Amino acids: CASSNLGQETMNTEAFF.